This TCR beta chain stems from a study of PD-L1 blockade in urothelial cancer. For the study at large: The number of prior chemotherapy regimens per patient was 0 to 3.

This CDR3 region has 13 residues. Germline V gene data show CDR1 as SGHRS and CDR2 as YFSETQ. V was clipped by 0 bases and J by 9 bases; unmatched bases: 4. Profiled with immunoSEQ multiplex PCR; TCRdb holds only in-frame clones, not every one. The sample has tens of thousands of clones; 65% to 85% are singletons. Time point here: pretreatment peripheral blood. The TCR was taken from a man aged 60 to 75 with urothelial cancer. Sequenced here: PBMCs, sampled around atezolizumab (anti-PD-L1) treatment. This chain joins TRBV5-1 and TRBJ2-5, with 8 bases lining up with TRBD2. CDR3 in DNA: TGCGCCAGCAGCTTGGAGCGGGGGAGGGCCCAGTACTTC. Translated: CASSLERGRAQYF.